One sample yielded the 8 T cell receptor beta chains listed below, sequenced in a study of cytomegalovirus exposure and HLA in healthy donors (dated by TCRdb to 2016 to 2017). Receptors were amplified or captured by the immunoSEQ multiplex PCR assay. The table was pulled from immuneACCESS by TCRdb, which kept in-frame rearrangements only. Such tables lose some clones; where checked, under half of the loss comes from unresolved V genes, and the rest has no known cause. Present in this sample are about 74,000 clones, roughly 92% of which were seen just once. The ten largest make up 1.5% to 2% of the sample. The sequenced material came from PBMCs. The receptors stem from a woman aged 18-30 years in good health and CMV-seropositive.

This clone has only a few counts. The chain carries TRBV4-3 and TRBJ1-2, with D possibly being TRBD1 (5 bases). The V gene's germline CDR1 is LGHNA and CDR2 YSLEER. Trimming cost V 0 bases and J 2 bases, with 13 bases left between them. The CDR3 is 16 residues long. CDR3 protein: CASSQESGGGNYGYTF. For the CDR3, the DNA is TGCGCCAGCAGCCAAGAGTCCGGGGGGGGAAACTATGGCTACACCTTC.

The chain uses TRBV7-9 and TRBJ1-1; 8 bases fit TRBD1. This CDR3 region has 19 residues. V was clipped by 6 bases and J by 3 bases; unmatched bases: 21. The germline V gene has CDR1 SEHNR and CDR2 FQNEAQ (reference sequence). The CDR3 protein is CASSSGQGRLRIDDTEAFF. In nucleotides, the CDR3 is TGTGCCAGCAGTTCCGGACAGGGTCGTTTAAGAATCGACGACACTGAAGCTTTCTTT.

By its share, this clone is medium-sized. The chain employs TRBV2 and TRBJ2-1, with 8 nucleotides matching TRBD2. From germline, CDR1 is SNHLY and CDR2 FYNNEI. V dropped 6 bases and J dropped 6; count of bases not matched to a gene: 10. The CDR3 loop spans 15 amino acids. The CDR3 DNA reads TGTGCCAGCAGACCTCTATCGGGAGGGACCAATGAGCAGTTCTTC. Translated, it gives CASRPLSGGTNEQFF. The full variable domain, in which reference TRBV2 and TRBJ2-1 provide the parts outside the CDR3, is EPEVTQTPSHQVTQMGQEVILRCVPISNHLYFYWYRQILGQKVEFLVSFYNNEISEKSEIFDDQFSVERPDGSNFTLKIRSTKLEDSAMYFCASRPLSGGTNEQFFGPGTRLTVL.

V gene TRBV21-1 combines with J gene TRBJ1-3; TRBD1 reflects the table's D call only, with no check against the DNA. TRBV21-1 is described as a pseudogene. The CDR3 spans 16 residues. The CDR3: CASSRGTGECGNTIYF. The CDR3, as DNA: TGTGCCAGCAGCAGGGGGACAGGGGAGTGCGGAAACACCATATATTTT.

The chain combines TRBV11-3 with TRBJ1-1; D is undetermined. There are 15 residues in the CDR3. Deletions cut 1 base from V and 1 base from J, with 10 bases between. The germline gives CDR1 SGHNT, CDR2 YENEEA. The CDR3 protein is CASSLGGSTNTEAFF. DNA of the CDR3: TGTGCCAGCAGCTTAGGCGGGAGCACGAACACTGAAGCTTTCTTT.

V usage is TRBV27 and J usage is TRBJ2-1, with TRBD2 matching over 8 bases. CDR3 length: 16 residues. Germline CDR1 is MNHEY and CDR2 is SMNVEV (reference sequence). V trimming: 4 bases; J trimming: 0 bases; junction bases outside the gene matches: 5. The CDR3 reads CASSSKRGSSYNEQFF. The CDR3 DNA sequence: TGTGCCAGCAGTTCGAAGCGGGGGAGCTCCTACAATGAGCAGTTCTTC.

The chain uses TRBV18 and TRBJ1-2; 8 bases agree with TRBD1. The germline V gene encodes CDR1 KGHSH and CDR2 LQKENI. The CDR3 runs 15 residues. V lost 3 bases to trimming and J lost 6 bases; unmatched junction nucleotides: 9. The chain's CDR3 is CASSPTQGAADGYTF. The CDR3 nucleotides are TGTGCCAGCTCACCTACTCAGGGGGCAGCGGATGGCTACACCTTC.

The chain recombines TRBV9 with TRBJ2-2, with a tentative D call TRBD2 (5 bases). The CDR3 extends over 14 amino acids. The V end was cut by 4 bases, the J end by 6 bases, with 13 bases between. In germline, CDR1 is SGDLS, CDR2 YYNGEE. CDR3 sequence reads: CASSFLSGSGELFF. As DNA, the CDR3 is TGTGCCAGCAGCTTTTTATCGGGGTCCGGGGAGCTGTTTTTT.